The T cell receptor beta chain under discussion was sequenced for a study of blood T cell repertoires in COVID-19. Study overall: PBMCs, B-cell-depleted T cells, or T cells provided the cDNA or gDNA that made up the material.

Source study methods: Scientists estimated how many nucleated cells there were by amplifying reference gene primers. The assay was immunoSEQ multiplex PCR, and TCRdb's table has in-frame clones only and misses some. V, J and clone size reflect that table, while D and trimming were determined from the DNA. The sample carries more than 200,000 clones, roughly 89% recorded once. Germline values: CDR1 LNHNV, CDR2 YYDKDF (reference sequence). The CDR3 is 15 residues long. J lost 5 bases, V lost 8 bases, and 8 bases had no gene match. Participants were aged 18 to 89 years from 20 to 30 US areas. Each recovered donor of Cohort 3 presented with two negative PCRs, clearance, or symptom resolution.

This receptor was obtained from a woman younger than 45 who had recovered from COVID-19. V usage is TRBV15 and J usage is TRBJ2-7, with 14 bases identical to TRBD2. Source material: PBMCs or T cells enriched from blood (not recorded which). The CDR3 bases are TGTGCCACCGGGACTAGCGGGAGTTTCGTCGACGAGCAGTACTTC. Protein product: CATGTSGSFVDEQYF.